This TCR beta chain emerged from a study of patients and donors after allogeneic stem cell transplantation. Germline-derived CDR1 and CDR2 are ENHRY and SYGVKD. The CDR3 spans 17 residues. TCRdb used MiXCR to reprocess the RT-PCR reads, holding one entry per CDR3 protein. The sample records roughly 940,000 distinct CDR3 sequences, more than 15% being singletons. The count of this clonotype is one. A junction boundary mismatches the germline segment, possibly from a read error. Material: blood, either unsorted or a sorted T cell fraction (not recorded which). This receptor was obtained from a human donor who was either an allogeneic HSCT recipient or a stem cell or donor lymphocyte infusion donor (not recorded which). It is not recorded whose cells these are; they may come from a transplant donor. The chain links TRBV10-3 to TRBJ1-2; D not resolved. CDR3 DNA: TGTGCCAACAGTGGGTCGATACTCCTTCTTCTGAACTATGGCTACACCTTC. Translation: CANSGSILLLLNYGYTF.